This T cell receptor beta chain emerged from a study of neurological immune-mediated disorders. Remarks on this clonotype: As yet, its antigen is unknown. A single base separates this from a much larger clone, so it may be a read error.

As for time point: longitudinal time-point 3. Individuals who volunteered at a blood bank located in Maryland, USA, made up the group of healthy controls. With 10-nucleotide random UMIs included, cDNA was synthesized by 5'RACE. TCRdb used MiXCR to reprocess the 5' RACE reads, holding one entry per CDR3 protein. The sample consists of around 53,000 distinct CDR3 sequences, 7.5% to 9.5% of them appearing once. V dropped 6 bases and J dropped 6 bases, with 8 bases sitting between them. CDR1 and CDR2 (germline): SGHDT, YYEEEE. The CDR3 covers 11 residues. Study-wide results and caveats: Subjects shared no identical expanded-clone CDR3 amino acid sequences, suggesting private TCR-beta repertoires in all groups. The level of TCR clonal expansion was highest in patients with HTLV-1-associated myelopathy and lowest in multiple sclerosis, where it fell below the level seen in healthy controls.

Sequenced material: PBMCs. This sequence was found in a woman between 40 and 55 years old in good health. The genes are TRBV5-6 and TRBJ2-3, with D unclear. The CDR3 loop reads CASKFLDTQYF. DNA for the CDR3: TGTGCCAGCAAGTTTTTGGATACGCAGTATTTT.